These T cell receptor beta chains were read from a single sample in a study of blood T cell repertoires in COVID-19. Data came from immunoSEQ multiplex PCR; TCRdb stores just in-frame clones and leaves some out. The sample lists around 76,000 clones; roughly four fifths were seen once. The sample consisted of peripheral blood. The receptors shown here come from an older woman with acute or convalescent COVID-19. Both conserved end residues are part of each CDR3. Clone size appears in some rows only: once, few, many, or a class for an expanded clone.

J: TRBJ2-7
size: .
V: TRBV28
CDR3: CASSFAGGPVGEQYF

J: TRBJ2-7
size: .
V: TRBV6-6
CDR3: CASSPWGAGGYIYEQYF

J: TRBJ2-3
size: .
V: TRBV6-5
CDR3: CASSYLGAGGDTQYF

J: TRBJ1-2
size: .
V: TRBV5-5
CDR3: CASSLTGYGYTF

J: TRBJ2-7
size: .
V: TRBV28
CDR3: CASSRPGQGISYEQYF

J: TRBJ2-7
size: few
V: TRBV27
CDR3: CASSETGQGTYEQYF

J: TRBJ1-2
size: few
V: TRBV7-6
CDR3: CASSLGAGGINYGYTF

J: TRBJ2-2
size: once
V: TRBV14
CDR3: CASSLLQGTGELFF

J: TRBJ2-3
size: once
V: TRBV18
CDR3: CASSYTDTQYF

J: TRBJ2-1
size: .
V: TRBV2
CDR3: CASSEARGGYNEQFF

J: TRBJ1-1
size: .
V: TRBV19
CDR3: CASRTRGLHTEAFF

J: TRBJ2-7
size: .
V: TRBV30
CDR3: CACHSEAYEQYF

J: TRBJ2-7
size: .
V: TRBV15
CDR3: CATSRDQGYEQYF

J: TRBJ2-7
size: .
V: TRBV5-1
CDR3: CASSLGLAGLSDGEQYF

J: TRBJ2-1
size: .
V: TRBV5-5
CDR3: CASSLVGTGYNEQFF

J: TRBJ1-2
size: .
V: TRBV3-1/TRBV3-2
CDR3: CASSHAGTGGYGYTF

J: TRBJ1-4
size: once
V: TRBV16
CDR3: CASSLRWEDEKLFF

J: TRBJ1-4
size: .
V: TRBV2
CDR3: CASRKTGSEGEKLFF

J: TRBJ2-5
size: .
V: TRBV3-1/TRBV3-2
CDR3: CASSIRDKEETQYF

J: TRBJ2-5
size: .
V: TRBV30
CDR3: CAWLRGTGGFWETQYF

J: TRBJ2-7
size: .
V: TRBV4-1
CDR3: CASTPGQGNFEQYF

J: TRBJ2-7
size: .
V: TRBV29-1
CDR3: CSVPQGVEEQYF